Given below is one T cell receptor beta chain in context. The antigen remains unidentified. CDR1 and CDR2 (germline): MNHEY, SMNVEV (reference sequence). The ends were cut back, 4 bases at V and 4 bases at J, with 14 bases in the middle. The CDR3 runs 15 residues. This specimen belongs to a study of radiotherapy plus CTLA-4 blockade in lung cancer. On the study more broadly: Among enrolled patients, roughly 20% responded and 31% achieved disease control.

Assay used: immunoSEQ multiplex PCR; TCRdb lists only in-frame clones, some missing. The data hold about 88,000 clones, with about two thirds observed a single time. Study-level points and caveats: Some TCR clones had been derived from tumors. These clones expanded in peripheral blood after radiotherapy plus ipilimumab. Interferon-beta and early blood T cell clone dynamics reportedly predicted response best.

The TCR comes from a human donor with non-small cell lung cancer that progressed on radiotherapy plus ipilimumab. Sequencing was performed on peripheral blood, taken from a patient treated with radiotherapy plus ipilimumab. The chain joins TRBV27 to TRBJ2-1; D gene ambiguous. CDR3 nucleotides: TGTGCCAGCAGTTCCTTGGGTCCCTCTTACAATGAGCAGTTCTTC. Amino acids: CASSSLGPSYNEQFF.